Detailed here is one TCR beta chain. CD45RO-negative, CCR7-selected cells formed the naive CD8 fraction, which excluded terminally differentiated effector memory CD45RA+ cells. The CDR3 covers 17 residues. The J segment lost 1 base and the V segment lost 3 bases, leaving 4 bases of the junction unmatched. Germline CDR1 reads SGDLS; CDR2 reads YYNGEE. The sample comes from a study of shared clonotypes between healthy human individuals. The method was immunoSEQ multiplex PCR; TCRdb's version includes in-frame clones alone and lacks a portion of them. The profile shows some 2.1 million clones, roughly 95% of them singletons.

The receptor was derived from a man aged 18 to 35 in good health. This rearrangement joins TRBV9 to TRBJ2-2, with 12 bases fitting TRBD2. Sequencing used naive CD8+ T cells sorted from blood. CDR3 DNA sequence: TGTGCCAGCAGCGACGGACTAGCGGGGTGGAACACCGGGGAGCTGTTTTTT. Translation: CASSDGLAGWNTGELFF.